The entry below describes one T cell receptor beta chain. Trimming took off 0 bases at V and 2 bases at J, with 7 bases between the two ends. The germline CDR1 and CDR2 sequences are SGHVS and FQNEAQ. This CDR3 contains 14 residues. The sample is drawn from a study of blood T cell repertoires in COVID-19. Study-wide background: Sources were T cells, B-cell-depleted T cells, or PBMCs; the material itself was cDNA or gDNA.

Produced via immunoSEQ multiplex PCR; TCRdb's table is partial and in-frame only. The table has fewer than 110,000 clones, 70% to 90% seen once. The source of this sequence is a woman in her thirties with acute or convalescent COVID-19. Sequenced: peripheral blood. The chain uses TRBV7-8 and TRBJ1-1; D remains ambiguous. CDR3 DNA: TGTGCCAGCAGCTTAGCGGCCAATAACACTGAAGCTTTCTTT. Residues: CASSLAANNTEAFF.